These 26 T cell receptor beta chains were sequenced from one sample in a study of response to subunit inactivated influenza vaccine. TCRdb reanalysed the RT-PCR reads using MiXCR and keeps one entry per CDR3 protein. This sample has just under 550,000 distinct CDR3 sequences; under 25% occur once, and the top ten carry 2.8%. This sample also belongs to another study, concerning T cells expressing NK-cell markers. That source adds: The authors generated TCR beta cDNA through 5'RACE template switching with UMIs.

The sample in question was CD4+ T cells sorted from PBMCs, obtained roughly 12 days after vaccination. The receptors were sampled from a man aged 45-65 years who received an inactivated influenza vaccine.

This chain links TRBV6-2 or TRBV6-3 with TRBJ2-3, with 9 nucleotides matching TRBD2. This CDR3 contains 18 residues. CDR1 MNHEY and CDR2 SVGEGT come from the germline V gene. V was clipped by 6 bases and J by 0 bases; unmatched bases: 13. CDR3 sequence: CASSGLLAGGLSTDTQYF. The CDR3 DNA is TGTGCCAGCAGCGGATTGTTGGCGGGAGGGCTAAGCACAGATACGCAGTATTTT.

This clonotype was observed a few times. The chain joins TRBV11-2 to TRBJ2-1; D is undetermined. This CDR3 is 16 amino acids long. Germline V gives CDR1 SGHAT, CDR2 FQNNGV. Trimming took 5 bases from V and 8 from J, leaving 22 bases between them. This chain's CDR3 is CASSRLSLNAKDEQFF. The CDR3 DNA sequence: TGTGCCAGCAGCAGGCTTAGTTTAAACGCTAAGGATGAGCAGTTCTTC.

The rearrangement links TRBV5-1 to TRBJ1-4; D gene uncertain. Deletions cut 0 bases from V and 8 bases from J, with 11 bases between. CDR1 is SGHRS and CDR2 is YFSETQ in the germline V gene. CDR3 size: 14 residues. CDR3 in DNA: TGCGCCAGCAGCTTGGGAATGAGGATGGAAAAACTGTTTTTT. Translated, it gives CASSLGMRMEKLFF.

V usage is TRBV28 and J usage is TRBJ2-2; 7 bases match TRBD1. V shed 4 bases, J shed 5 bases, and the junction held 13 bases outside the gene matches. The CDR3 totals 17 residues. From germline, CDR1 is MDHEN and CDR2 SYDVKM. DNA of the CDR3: TGTGCCAGCAGTTGGACGGGAAGGGGGCGAGGAACCGGGGAGCTGTTTTTT. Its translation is CASSWTGRGRGTGELFF.

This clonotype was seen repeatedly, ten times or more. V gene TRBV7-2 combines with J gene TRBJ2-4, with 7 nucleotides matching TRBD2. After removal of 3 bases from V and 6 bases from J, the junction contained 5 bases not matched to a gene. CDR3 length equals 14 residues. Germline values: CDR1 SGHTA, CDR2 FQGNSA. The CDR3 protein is CASSFGAGVNIQYF. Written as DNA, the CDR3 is TGTGCCAGCAGCTTTGGGGCGGGAGTAAACATTCAGTACTTC.

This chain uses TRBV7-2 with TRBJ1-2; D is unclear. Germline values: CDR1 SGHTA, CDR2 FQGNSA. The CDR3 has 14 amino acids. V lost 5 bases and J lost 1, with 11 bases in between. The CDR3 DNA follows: TGTGCCAGCAGCGCAGTGGATAGTAACTATGGCTACACCTTC. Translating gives CASSAVDSNYGYTF. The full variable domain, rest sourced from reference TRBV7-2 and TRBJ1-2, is GAGVSQSPSNKVTEKGKDVELRCDPISGHTALYWYRQSLGQGLEFLIYFQGNSAPDKSGLPSDRFSAERTGGSVSTLTIQRTQQEDSAVYLCASSAVDSNYGYTFGSGTRLTVV.

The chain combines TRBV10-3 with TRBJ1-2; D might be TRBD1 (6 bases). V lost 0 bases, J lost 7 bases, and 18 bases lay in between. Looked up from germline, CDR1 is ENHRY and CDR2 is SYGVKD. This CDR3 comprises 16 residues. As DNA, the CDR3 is TGTGCCATCAGTGAGTCGATATTTGGGGGGCCGGCTGGCTACACCTTC. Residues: CAISESIFGGPAGYTF.

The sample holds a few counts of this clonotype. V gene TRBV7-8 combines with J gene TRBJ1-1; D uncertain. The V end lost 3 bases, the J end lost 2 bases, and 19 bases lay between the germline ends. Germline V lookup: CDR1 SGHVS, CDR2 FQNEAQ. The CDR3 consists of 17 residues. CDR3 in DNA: TGTGCCAGCAGCTTCAGAGGTGGAACTTCGAGAAACACTGAAGCTTTCTTT. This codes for CASSFRGGTSRNTEAFF.

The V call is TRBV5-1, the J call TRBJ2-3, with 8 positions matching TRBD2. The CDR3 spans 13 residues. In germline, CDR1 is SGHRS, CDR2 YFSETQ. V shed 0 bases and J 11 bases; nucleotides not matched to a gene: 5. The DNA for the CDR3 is TGCGCCAGCAGCTTGGGAACCGGGACTAGGCAGTATTTT. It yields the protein CASSLGTGTRQYF.

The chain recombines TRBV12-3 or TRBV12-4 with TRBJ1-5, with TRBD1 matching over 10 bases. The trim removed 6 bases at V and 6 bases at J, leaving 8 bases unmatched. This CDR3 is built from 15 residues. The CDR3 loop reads CASSPGTGDSQPQHF. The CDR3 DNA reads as TGTGCCAGCAGCCCAGGGACAGGGGATAGTCAGCCCCAGCATTTT.

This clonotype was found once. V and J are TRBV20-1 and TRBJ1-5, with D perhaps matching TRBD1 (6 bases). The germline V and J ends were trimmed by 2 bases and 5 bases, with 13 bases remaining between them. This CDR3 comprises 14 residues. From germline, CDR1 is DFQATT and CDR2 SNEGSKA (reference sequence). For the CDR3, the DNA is TGCAGTGCTAGACCCGGACAGTTCCATCAGCCCCAGCATTTT. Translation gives CSARPGQFHQPQHF.

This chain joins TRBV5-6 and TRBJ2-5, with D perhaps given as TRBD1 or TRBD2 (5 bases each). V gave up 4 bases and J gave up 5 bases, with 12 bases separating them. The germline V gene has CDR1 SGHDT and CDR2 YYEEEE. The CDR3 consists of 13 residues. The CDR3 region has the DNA TGTGCCAGCAGCCGGGGCATGCGGGAGACCCAGTACTTC. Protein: CASSRGMRETQYF.

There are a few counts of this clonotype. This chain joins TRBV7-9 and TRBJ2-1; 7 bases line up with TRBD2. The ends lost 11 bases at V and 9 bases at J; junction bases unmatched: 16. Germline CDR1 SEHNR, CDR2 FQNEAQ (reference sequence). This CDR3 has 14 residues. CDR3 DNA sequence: TGTGCCCGAACGGGGGGACCGGGGCCGGGTGAGCAGTTCTTC. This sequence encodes CARTGGPGPGEQFF.

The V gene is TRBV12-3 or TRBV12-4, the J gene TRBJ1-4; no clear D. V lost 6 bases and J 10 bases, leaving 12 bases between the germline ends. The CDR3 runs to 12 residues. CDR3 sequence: CASSLEGSKLFF. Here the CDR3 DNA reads TGTGCCAGCAGCCTCGAAGGGTCAAAACTGTTTTTT.

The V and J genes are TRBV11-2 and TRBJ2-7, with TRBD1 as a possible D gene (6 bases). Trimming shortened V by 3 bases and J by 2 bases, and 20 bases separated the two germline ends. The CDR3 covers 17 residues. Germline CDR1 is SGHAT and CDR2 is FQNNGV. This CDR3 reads CASSLGFTGTPTYEQYF. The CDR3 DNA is TGTGCCAGCAGCTTGGGGTTTACCGGGACACCTACCTACGAGCAGTACTTC.

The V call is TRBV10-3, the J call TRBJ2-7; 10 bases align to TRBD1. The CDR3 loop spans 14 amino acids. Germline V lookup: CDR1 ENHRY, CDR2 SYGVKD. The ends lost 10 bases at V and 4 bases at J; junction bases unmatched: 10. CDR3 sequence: CATSGTGAEYEQYF. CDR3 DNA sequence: TGTGCCACATCCGGGACAGGGGCAGAATACGAGCAGTACTTC.

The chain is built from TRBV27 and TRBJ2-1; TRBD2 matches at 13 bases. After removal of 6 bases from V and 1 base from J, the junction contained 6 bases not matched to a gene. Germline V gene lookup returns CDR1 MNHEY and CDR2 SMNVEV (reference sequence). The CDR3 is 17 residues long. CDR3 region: CASRLRLAGGSYNEQFF. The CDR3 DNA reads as TGTGCCAGCAGGCTTAGACTAGCGGGGGGTTCCTACAATGAGCAGTTCTTC.

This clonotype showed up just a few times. As DNA, the CDR3 is TGTGCCAGCAGCACTCAGACAGCCAGCTCCTACAATGAGCAGTTCTTC. Protein product: CASSTQTASSYNEQFF. The chain combines TRBV11-3 with TRBJ2-1; D perhaps matches TRBD1 (5 bases). The V end was cut by 5 bases, the J end by 0 bases, with 14 bases between. The CDR3 runs 16 residues. The V gene's germline CDR1 is SGHNT and CDR2 YENEEA.

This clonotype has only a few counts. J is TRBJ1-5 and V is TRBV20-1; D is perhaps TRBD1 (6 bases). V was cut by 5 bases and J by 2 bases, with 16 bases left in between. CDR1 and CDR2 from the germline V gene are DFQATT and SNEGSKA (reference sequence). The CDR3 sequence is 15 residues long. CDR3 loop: CSAPSDSYGNQPQHF. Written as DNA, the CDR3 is TGCAGTGCTCCTTCGGACAGTTACGGCAATCAGCCCCAGCATTTT.

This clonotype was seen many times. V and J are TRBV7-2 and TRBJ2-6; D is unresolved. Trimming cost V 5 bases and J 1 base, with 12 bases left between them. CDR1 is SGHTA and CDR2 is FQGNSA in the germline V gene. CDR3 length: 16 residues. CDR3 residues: CASSPQVRSGANVLTF. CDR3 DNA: TGTGCCAGCAGCCCCCAAGTTAGATCTGGGGCCAACGTCCTGACTTTC. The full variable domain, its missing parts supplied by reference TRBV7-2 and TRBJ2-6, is GAGVSQSPSNKVTEKGKDVELRCDPISGHTALYWYRQSLGQGLEFLIYFQGNSAPDKSGLPSDRFSAERTGGSVSTLTIQRTQQEDSAVYLCASSPQVRSGANVLTFGAGSRLTVL.

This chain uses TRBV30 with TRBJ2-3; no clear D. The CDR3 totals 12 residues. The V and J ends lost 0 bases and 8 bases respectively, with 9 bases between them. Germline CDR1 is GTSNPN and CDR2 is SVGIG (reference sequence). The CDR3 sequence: CAWSVNKGTQYF. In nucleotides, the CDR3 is TGTGCCTGGAGTGTAAACAAGGGTACGCAGTATTTT.

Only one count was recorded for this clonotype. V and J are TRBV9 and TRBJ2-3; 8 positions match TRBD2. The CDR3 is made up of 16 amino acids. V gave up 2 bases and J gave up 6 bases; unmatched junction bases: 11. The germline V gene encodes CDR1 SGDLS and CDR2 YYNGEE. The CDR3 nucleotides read TGTGCCAGCAGCGTTACTAGCGGTTATGTCGGGGATACGCAGTATTTT. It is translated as CASSVTSGYVGDTQYF. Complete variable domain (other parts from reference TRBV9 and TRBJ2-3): DSGVTQTPKHLITATGQRVTLRCSPRSGDLSVYWYQQSLDQGLQFLIQYYNGEERAKGNILERFSAQQFPDLHSELNLSSLELGDSALYFCASSVTSGYVGDTQYFGPGTRLTVL.

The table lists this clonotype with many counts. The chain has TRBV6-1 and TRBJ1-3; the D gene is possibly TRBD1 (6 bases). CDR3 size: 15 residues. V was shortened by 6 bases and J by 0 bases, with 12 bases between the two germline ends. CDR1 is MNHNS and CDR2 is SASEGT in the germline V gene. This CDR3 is CASRRQAYSGNTIYF. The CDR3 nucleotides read TGTGCCAGCAGACGACAGGCTTACTCTGGAAACACCATATATTTT.

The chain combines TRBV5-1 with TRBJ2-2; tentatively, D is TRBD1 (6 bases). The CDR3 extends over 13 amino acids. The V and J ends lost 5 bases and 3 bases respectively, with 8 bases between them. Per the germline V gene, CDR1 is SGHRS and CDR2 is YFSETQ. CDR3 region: CASRGQYTGELFF. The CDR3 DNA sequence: TGCGCCAGCAGAGGACAGTACACCGGGGAGCTGTTTTTT.

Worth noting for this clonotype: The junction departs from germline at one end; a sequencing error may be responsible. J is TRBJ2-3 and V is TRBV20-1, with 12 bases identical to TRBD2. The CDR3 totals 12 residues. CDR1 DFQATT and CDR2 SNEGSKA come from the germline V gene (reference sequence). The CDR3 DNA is TGCAGTACTAGCGGGAGGACAGATACGCAGTATTTT. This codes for CSTSGRTDTQYF.

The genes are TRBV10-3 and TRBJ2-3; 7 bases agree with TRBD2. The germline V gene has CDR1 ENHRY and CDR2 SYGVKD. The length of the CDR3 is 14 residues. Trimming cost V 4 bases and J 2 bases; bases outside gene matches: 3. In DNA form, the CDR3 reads TGTGCCATCAGTGTGGGGACTACCACAGATACGCAGTATTTT. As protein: CAISVGTTTDTQYF.